A single sample is the source of the 31 T cell receptor beta chains below, sequenced in a study of neurological immune-mediated disorders. TCRdb re-called the 5' RACE reads with MiXCR, one entry per CDR3 protein. Of 25,000 to 40,000 distinct CDR3 sequences in the sample, around 1.5% were seen once. The source material was PBMCs. The receptors derive from a woman in her 30s with multiple sclerosis.

This clonotype was detected many times. Here the CDR3 reads CASSLALGSGGYEQYF. The CDR3 region has the DNA TGTGCCAGCAGTTTAGCGCTGGGTAGCGGGGGGTACGAGCAGTACTTC. V gene TRBV12-3 or TRBV12-4 combines with J gene TRBJ2-7; 10 nucleotides line up with TRBD2. Trimming at V came to 0 bases and at J to 4 bases, leaving 6 bases not matched to a gene. The CDR3 is made up of 16 amino acids.

In its sample, this clonotype was seen many times. The chain is built from TRBV20-1 and TRBJ2-5, with 11 positions matching TRBD2. The CDR3 is 16 residues long. CDR1 is DFQATT, CDR2 SNEGSKA, per germline (reference sequence). V lost 0 bases, J lost 5 bases, and 8 bases stayed unmatched. This CDR3 reads CSARDLLAGVLETQYF. The CDR3 DNA reads TGCAGTGCTAGAGACCTACTAGCGGGGGTTTTGGAGACCCAGTACTTC.

This clonotype was detected ten times or more. The gene calls are TRBV4-3 and TRBJ2-1; 8 bases align to TRBD2. Losses at the gene ends were 1 base for V and 6 bases for J; bases not matched to a gene: 11. The CDR3 length is 17 residues. Germline-derived CDR1 and CDR2 are LGHNA and YSLEER. In nucleotides, the CDR3 is TGCGCCAGCAGCCAAGTTTTGGGGGGCGCGGGAGGCAATGAGCAGTTCTTC. This translates into CASSQVLGGAGGNEQFF.

This clonotype was recorded at least ten times. This rearrangement joins TRBV5-5 to TRBJ2-3, with D maybe TRBD1 (6 bases). CDR1 is SGHKS, CDR2 YYEKEE, per germline (reference sequence). V was shortened by 4 bases and J by 1 base, with 16 bases between the two germline ends. The CDR3 runs to 16 residues. CDR3 nucleotide sequence: TGTGCCAGCAGCCACGGATACGGACAGCGCACAGATACGCAGTATTTT. This sequence encodes CASSHGYGQRTDTQYF.

There are many counts of this clonotype. V gene TRBV12-3 or TRBV12-4 combines with J gene TRBJ2-3; D is uncertain. This CDR3 is built from 12 residues. V lost 4 bases to trimming and J lost 9 bases, with 11 bases between them. CDR3 sequence reads: CASSWSVGTQYF. In DNA, the CDR3 is TGTGCCAGCAGTTGGTCAGTAGGCACGCAGTATTTT.

There are many counts of this clonotype. This sequence joins TRBV5-1 and TRBJ2-3; 7 bases match TRBD2. V lost 0 bases to trimming and J lost 0 bases; unmatched junction nucleotides: 4. The CDR3 consists of 16 residues. CDR1 is SGHRS and CDR2 is YFSETQ in the germline V gene. The CDR3 reads CASSLGLAASTDTQYF. The CDR3 nucleotides are TGCGCCAGCAGCTTGGGGCTAGCGGCTAGCACAGATACGCAGTATTTT.

This clonotype has at least ten counts. The J gene is TRBJ1-6, the V gene TRBV12-3 or TRBV12-4, with TRBD1 matching over 8 bases. V lost 6 bases and J lost 9; bases outside the gene matches: 13. This CDR3 comprises 16 residues. The CDR3 is CASRRLQGAVSSPLHF. CDR3 nucleotides: TGTGCCAGCAGGAGACTTCAGGGGGCGGTTAGTTCACCCCTCCACTTT.

At least ten counts were recorded for this clonotype. CDR3 bases: TGTGCCAGCAGCGCAAGCCCAAGGGGGACTGAAGCTTTCTTT. Protein product: CASSASPRGTEAFF. V usage is TRBV9 and J usage is TRBJ1-1; D is perhaps TRBD1 (6 bases). Trimming removed 3 bases at V and 5 bases at J, with 14 bases between. There are 14 residues in the CDR3. Germline V gene sequence: CDR1 SGDLS, CDR2 YYNGEE.

This clonotype has ten or more counts. As DNA, the CDR3 is TGTGCCAGCAGCGGGGGGGGCTACGAGCAGTACTTC. Protein product: CASSGGGYEQYF. The chain recombines TRBV5-5 with TRBJ2-7, with 7 positions matching TRBD2. V shed 4 bases, J shed 3 bases, and the junction held 1 base outside the gene matches. CDR1 and CDR2 (germline): SGHKS, YYEKEE (reference sequence). This CDR3 is 12 amino acids long.

This clonotype was picked up many times. J is TRBJ1-6 and V is TRBV18; the D is unclear. Trimming removed 8 bases from V and 5 bases from J, with 10 bases in between. The germline V gene has CDR1 KGHSH and CDR2 LQKENI. The CDR3 spans 13 residues. The CDR3 DNA reads as TGTGCCAGCACCGAGAGAGATAATTCACCCCTCCACTTT. Protein: CASTERDNSPLHF.

This clonotype was picked up many times. The J gene is TRBJ2-1, the V gene TRBV7-6; 7 nucleotides match TRBD1. Germline CDR1 reads SGHVS; CDR2 reads FNYEAQ. The CDR3 is made up of 12 amino acids. The V segment lost 5 bases and the J segment 7 bases; nucleotides outside the gene matches: 2. The CDR3 reads CASSKQGNEQFF. The CDR3 nucleotides read TGTGCCAGCAGCAAACAGGGGAATGAGCAGTTCTTC. Together with reference TRBV7-6 and TRBJ2-1, the CDR3 gives the full variable domain: GAGVSQSPRYKVTKRGQDVALRCDPISGHVSLYWYRQALGQGPEFLTYFNYEAQQDKSGLPNDRFSAERPEGSISTLTIQRTEQRDSAMYRCASSKQGNEQFFGPGTRLTVL.

Many counts were recorded for this clonotype. No conserved phenylalanine or tryptophan is present at the end of the CDR3, so a read error is the likely explanation. The CDR3, as DNA: TGTGCCAGCAGATCCTTCTATGGCTACACCAAC. Amino acid sequence: CASRSFYGYTN. This chain connects TRBV7-2 to TRBJ1-2; no firm D call. Deletions cut 6 bases from V and 4 bases from J, with 6 bases between. There are 11 residues in the CDR3. CDR1 and CDR2 from the germline V gene are SGHTA and FQGNSA.

This clonotype was seen many times. The chain combines TRBV5-6 with TRBJ2-5, with D tentatively TRBD1 (6 bases). V was cut by 1 base and J by 2 bases, with 6 bases left in between. Germline V CDR1 and CDR2: SGHDT, YYEEEE. CDR3 size: 13 residues. DNA of the CDR3: TGTGCCAGCAGCTTGCAGGGGCAAGAGACCCAGTACTTC. Amino acid sequence: CASSLQGQETQYF.

This clonotype was recorded at least ten times. The V and J genes are TRBV20-1 and TRBJ2-1; D possibly corresponds to TRBD2 (6 bases). Germline V CDR1 and CDR2: DFQATT, SNEGSKA (reference sequence). The CDR3 runs 14 residues. Trimming took 0 bases from V and 3 from J, leaving 9 bases between them. The CDR3 coding sequence is TGCAGTGCTAGAGAAAGGACTAACTACAATGAGCAGTTCTTC. Translating gives CSARERTNYNEQFF.

This clonotype came up many times. V is TRBV11-3 and J is TRBJ2-1; a weak D match, TRBD2 (5 bases). V shed 1 base and J shed 1 base, with 5 bases lying between them. Per germline, CDR1 SGHNT and CDR2 YENEEA. CDR3 length: 14 amino acids. CDR3 nucleotides: TGTGCCAGCAGCTTAGGGACTTCCTACAATGAGCAGTTCTTC. This codes for CASSLGTSYNEQFF.

This clonotype was seen at least ten times. V gene TRBV9 combines with J gene TRBJ1-1; D ambiguous. CDR1 is SGDLS and CDR2 is YYNGEE in the germline V gene. The CDR3 length is 16 residues. The ends were cut back, 3 bases at V and 4 bases at J, with 19 bases in the middle. CDR3 amino acids: CASSATTRMLATEAFF. The CDR3 DNA reads as TGTGCCAGCAGCGCTACGACAAGGATGCTGGCCACTGAAGCTTTCTTT. The full variable domain, rest sourced from reference TRBV9 and TRBJ1-1, is DSGVTQTPKHLITATGQRVTLRCSPRSGDLSVYWYQQSLDQGLQFLIQYYNGEERAKGNILERFSAQQFPDLHSELNLSSLELGDSALYFCASSATTRMLATEAFFGQGTRLTVV.

This clonotype has at least ten counts. The chain has TRBV5-5 and TRBJ1-1, with TRBD1 matching over 7 bases. The V gene's germline CDR1 is SGHKS and CDR2 YYEKEE (reference sequence). The CDR3 runs 14 residues. Germline trimming cut 4 bases from V and 0 bases from J; bases unmatched to any gene: 3. CDR3 region: CASSVTGLNTEAFF. The CDR3 DNA reads TGTGCCAGCAGCGTGACAGGGCTGAACACTGAAGCTTTCTTT. Variable domain in full (rest from reference TRBV5-5 and TRBJ1-1): DAGVTQSPTHLIKTRGQQVTLRCSPISGHKSVSWYQQVLGQGPQFIFQYYEKEERGRGNFPDRFSARQFPNYSSELNVNALLLGDSALYLCASSVTGLNTEAFFGQGTRLTVV.

In its sample, this clonotype was seen many times. The rearrangement links TRBV6-2 or TRBV6-3 to TRBJ2-2; D ambiguous. V dropped 4 bases and J dropped 3 bases, with 3 bases sitting between them. The CDR3 extends over 12 amino acids. Germline CDR1 MNHEY, CDR2 SVGEGT. CDR3 nucleotide sequence: TGTGCCAGCAGTTTCGACACCGGGGAGCTGTTTTTT. Its translation: CASSFDTGELFF.

This clonotype was seen more than once but under ten times. A clone one base away is much larger, so this may be a read error. The CDR3 protein is CSARVAGANQPQNF. The CDR3 DNA follows: TGCAGTGCTAGAGTGGCAGGGGCGAATCAGCCCCAGAATTTT. The chain is built from TRBV20-1 and TRBJ1-5, with D perhaps TRBD1 (6 bases). Germline CDR1 reads DFQATT; CDR2 reads SNEGSKA (reference sequence). The CDR3 loop spans 14 amino acids.

At least ten counts were recorded for this clonotype. The chain is built from TRBV27 and TRBJ2-1; D is ambiguous. Trimming stripped 6 bases from V and 6 bases from J, with 15 bases between. CDR3 size: 14 residues. Germline V gene sequence: CDR1 MNHEY, CDR2 SMNVEV (reference sequence). The CDR3 DNA is TGTGCCAGCAGGGCGTCTTACTCAGGCAATGAGCAGTTCTTC. As protein: CASRASYSGNEQFF.

There are many counts of this clonotype. The chain combines TRBV12-3 or TRBV12-4 with TRBJ1-6; D is uncertain. The CDR3 extends over 14 amino acids. V shed 2 bases and J shed 5 bases, with 7 bases lying between them. CDR3 nucleotides: TGTGCCAGCAGTTTATGGGGAAATAATTCACCCCTCCACTTT. Protein product: CASSLWGNNSPLHF.

This clonotype was counted at least ten times. This chain uses TRBV6-6 with TRBJ2-1; the D gene is possibly TRBD2 (5 bases). The CDR3 runs 10 residues. CDR1 MNHNY and CDR2 SVGAGI come from the germline V gene (reference sequence). The germline V and J ends were trimmed by 10 bases and 9 bases, with 10 bases remaining between them. Written as DNA, the CDR3 is TGTGCCACCACCGCGGGTGAGCAGTTCTTC. This sequence encodes CATTAGEQFF.

Ten or more counts support this clonotype. V usage is TRBV5-6 and J usage is TRBJ2-7; possibly TRBD2 for D (5 bases). Between the trimmed V and J ends, which lost 4 bases and 4 bases, there was a span of 15 bases. The CDR3 is 14 amino acids. CDR1 and CDR2 from the germline V gene are SGHDT and YYEEEE. DNA for the CDR3: TGTGCCAGCAGCAACCCGAATCGGGATTACGAGCAGTACTTC. It codes for CASSNPNRDYEQYF.

Judged by abundance, this clonotype is medium-sized. CDR3 sequence reads: CSAASYTEAFF. In nucleotides, the CDR3 is TGCAGTGCTGCCTCATACACTGAAGCTTTCTTT. The chain has TRBV20-1 and TRBJ1-1; unclear D gene. The CDR3 runs to 11 residues. The germline V gene has CDR1 DFQATT and CDR2 SNEGSKA (reference sequence). Trimming stripped 5 bases from V and 3 bases from J, with 7 bases between.

This clonotype appeared many times. This chain connects TRBV20-1 to TRBJ2-1, with TRBD1 identical over 8 bases. CDR3 size: 14 residues. Germline lookup yields CDR1 DFQATT and CDR2 SNEGSKA (reference sequence). J was trimmed by 0 bases and V by 5 bases; bases with no gene match: 3. CDR3: CSAGGQDSYNEQFF. CDR3 in DNA: TGCAGTGCTGGGGGACAGGACTCCTACAATGAGCAGTTCTTC.

At least ten counts were recorded for this clonotype. The chain couples TRBV20-1 to TRBJ2-3; D uncertain. Germline CDR1 is DFQATT and CDR2 is SNEGSKA (reference sequence). Trimming pared 3 bases from V and 2 bases from J, leaving 6 bases between. The CDR3 totals 12 residues. The chain's CDR3 is CSASGFTDTQYF. CDR3 bases: TGCAGTGCTAGCGGTTTCACAGATACGCAGTATTTT.

This clonotype was counted many times. This chain joins TRBV4-2 and TRBJ1-3; D not resolved. CDR3 length: 13 amino acids. Trimming stripped 0 bases from V and 4 bases from J, with 4 bases between. Per the germline V gene, CDR1 is LGHNA and CDR2 is YNFKEQ. The CDR3 is CASSQDIGNTIYF. DNA for the CDR3: TGTGCCAGCAGCCAAGATATAGGAAACACCATATATTTT.

At least ten counts were recorded for this clonotype. This chain connects TRBV3-1 to TRBJ2-7; D is unresolved. The CDR3 spans 14 residues. Germline V lookup: CDR1 LGHDT, CDR2 YNNKEL (reference sequence). V lost 0 bases and J 8 bases, leaving 14 bases between the germline ends. The chain's CDR3 is CASSQDLRLNQQYF. As DNA, the CDR3 is TGTGCCAGCAGCCAAGATCTACGGTTGAACCAGCAGTACTTC.

The table lists this clonotype with many counts. The genes are TRBV10-1 and TRBJ1-1, with 7 bases aligning to TRBD1. The V segment lost 5 bases and the J segment 7 bases; nucleotides outside the gene matches: 4. The CDR3 is 12 residues long. Germline V lookup: CDR1 WNHNN, CDR2 SYGVQD (reference sequence). For the CDR3, the DNA is TGCGCCAGCAGTACCGGGACAGTTGAAGCTTTCTTT. This translates into CASSTGTVEAFF.

At least ten counts were recorded for this clonotype. The V gene is TRBV4-3, the J gene TRBJ1-1; D gene uncertain. CDR3 length: 13 residues. The ends were cut back, 8 bases at V and 1 base at J, with 11 bases in the middle. CDR1 LGHNA and CDR2 YSLEER come from the germline V gene. For the CDR3, the DNA is TGCGCCAGCGCCCGAACGTCGAACACTGAAGCTTTCTTT. Its translation is CASARTSNTEAFF.

This clonotype appeared many times. The genes are TRBV10-3 and TRBJ1-5; tentatively, D is TRBD1 (5 bases). With 9 bases removed from V and 0 bases from J, the gap between germline ends came to 12 bases. Germline V gives CDR1 ENHRY, CDR2 SYGVKD. The length of the CDR3 is 14 residues. CDR3 sequence (DNA): TGTGCCATATGGGACGGTTATAGCAATCAGCCCCAGCATTTT. This sequence encodes CAIWDGYSNQPQHF.